These 30 T cell receptor beta chains came from one sample sequenced in a study of blood T cell repertoires in COVID-19. Libraries were prepared by immunoSEQ multiplex PCR; TCRdb keeps only in-frame clonotypes and omits some of them. The sample records 100,000 to 150,000 clones, more than 70% being singletons. The sample taken for sequencing was peripheral blood. Receptors originate from a woman at least 80 years old with acute or convalescent COVID-19.

The CDR3 nucleotides are TGTGCCAGTAGTAGCGCCTACAGGGCCGCCTACGAGCAGTACTTC. Translated, it gives CASSSAYRAAYEQYF. The chain is built from TRBV19 and TRBJ2-7, with TRBD1 as a possible D gene (6 bases). Between the trimmed V and J ends, which lost 4 bases and 2 bases, there was a span of 15 bases. The V gene's germline CDR1 is LNHDA and CDR2 SQIVND (reference sequence). The length of the CDR3 is 15 residues.

The chain employs TRBV10-3 and TRBJ2-3; D is perhaps TRBD2 (6 bases). Trimming shortened V by 0 bases and J by 4 bases, and 8 bases separated the two germline ends. The germline V gene encodes CDR1 ENHRY and CDR2 SYGVKD. The CDR3 covers 14 residues. DNA for the CDR3: TGTGCCATCAGTGAGTCGCGCGGGGCAGATACGCAGTATTTT. Residues: CAISESRGADTQYF.

CDR3 sequence: CASSQKREDRVDSPLHF. The CDR3 nucleotides read TGCGCCAGCAGCCAAAAAAGGGAAGACAGGGTAGATTCACCCCTCCACTTT. The chain is built from TRBV4-1 and TRBJ1-6; 7 bases fit TRBD1. Germline loops: CDR1 MGHRA, CDR2 YSYEKL. The CDR3 spans 17 residues. With 2 bases clipped from V and 8 bases from J, the junction kept 12 bases outside the gene matches.

J is TRBJ1-5 and V is TRBV6-6; 9 nucleotides agree with TRBD1. This CDR3 spans 15 amino acids. V lost 5 bases and J lost 1; bases outside the gene matches: 3. Germline V gene sequence: CDR1 MNHNY, CDR2 SVGAGI (reference sequence). The CDR3: CASSNRGRSNQPQHF. The CDR3 DNA follows: TGTGCCAGCAGTAACAGGGGGCGAAGCAATCAGCCCCAGCATTTT.

The V call is TRBV9, the J call TRBJ1-1; D gene unclear. The CDR3 is 13 amino acids. Germline V gene data show CDR1 as SGDLS and CDR2 as YYNGEE. Trimming left V 4 bases short and J 7 bases short, with 14 bases between. CDR3 sequence: CASSPRGPLEAFF. The CDR3 DNA reads TGTGCCAGCAGCCCTCGTGGGCCACTTGAAGCTTTCTTT.

J is TRBJ2-1 and V is TRBV27; tentative D call: TRBD1 (5 bases). Trimming left V 3 bases short and J 9 bases short, with 12 bases between. The CDR3 totals 13 residues. CDR1 and CDR2 from the germline V gene are MNHEY and SMNVEV (reference sequence). The DNA for the CDR3 is TGTGCCAGCAGTTTTCGGTGGGGCGGTGAGCAGTTCTTC. Residues: CASSFRWGGEQFF.

The chain joins TRBV4-2 to TRBJ1-2; D perhaps matches TRBD1 (6 bases). Germline V gives CDR1 LGHNA, CDR2 YNFKEQ. Trimming removed 0 bases at V and 1 base at J, with 15 bases between. The CDR3 is 17 amino acids. The CDR3 DNA reads as TGTGCCAGCAGCCAAGAACTAGTACAGGGAAATAACTATGGCTACACCTTC. This codes for CASSQELVQGNNYGYTF.

J is TRBJ1-2 and V is TRBV28; a possible D gene is TRBD1 (5 bases). Germline CDR1 and CDR2: MDHEN and SYDVKM. This CDR3 has 14 residues. Trimming cost V 5 bases and J 7 bases, with 17 bases left between them. The CDR3 nucleotides read TGTGCCAGCAGTCCCCCGGACAAGCCGGCTGGCTACACCTTC. It is translated as CASSPPDKPAGYTF.

The chain combines TRBV19 with TRBJ1-2; TRBD1 matches 8 bases. V lost 8 bases and J lost 2; bases outside the gene matches: 7. Germline V CDR1 and CDR2: LNHDA, SQIVND (reference sequence). The CDR3 consists of 14 residues. The CDR3 DNA follows: TGTGCCAGTCTACCGGGACAGGCAAACTATGGCTACACCTTC. Translation: CASLPGQANYGYTF.

The chain links TRBV12-3 or TRBV12-4 to TRBJ2-2; D is unclear. The CDR3 is made up of 13 amino acids. The V gene lost 11 bases and the J gene lost 3 bases, with 13 bases spanning the gap. The CDR3 loop reads CAGAPSDTGELFF. DNA of the CDR3: TGTGCCGGCGCTCCCAGCGACACCGGGGAGCTGTTTTTT.

V is TRBV7-6 and J is TRBJ1-5; 10 bases agree with TRBD1. Germline loops: CDR1 SGHVS, CDR2 FNYEAQ. The CDR3 runs to 17 residues. Losses at the gene ends were 8 bases for V and 7 bases for J; bases not matched to a gene: 17. The CDR3 reads CASPAGTGVPALQPQHF. In DNA form, the CDR3 reads TGTGCCAGCCCAGCTGGGACAGGGGTTCCGGCACTCCAGCCCCAGCATTTT.

This sequence joins TRBV5-1 and TRBJ2-7; D gene uncertain. The germline V gene encodes CDR1 SGHRS and CDR2 YFSETQ. The CDR3 runs 15 residues. Trimming left V 1 base short and J 3 bases short, with 14 bases between. The CDR3 spells CASSLSGWQRYEQYF. CDR3 in DNA: TGCGCCAGCAGCTTGAGTGGTTGGCAGCGCTACGAGCAGTACTTC.

The chain is built from TRBV5-3 and TRBJ2-1, with 9 bases fitting TRBD2. TRBV5-3 carries the ORF label, with uncertain function. J lost 2 bases, V lost 1 base, and 7 bases had no gene match. CDR3 length: 17 residues. The CDR3 region has the DNA TGTGCCAGAAGCTTGCGGCTAGCGGGGCTCGCCTACAATGAGCAGTTCTTC. Its translation is CARSLRLAGLAYNEQFF.

The chain recombines TRBV7-9 with TRBJ2-7, with 13 bases identical to TRBD2. Unmatched junction bases numbered 1, after V lost 5 bases and J lost 0 bases. The CDR3 spans 15 residues. Per germline, CDR1 SEHNR and CDR2 FQNEAQ (reference sequence). This CDR3 reads CASSGTSGISYEQYF. The CDR3 coding sequence is TGTGCCAGCAGCGGGACTAGCGGGATCTCCTACGAGCAGTACTTC.

The V call is TRBV9, the J call TRBJ2-3, with 15 positions matching TRBD2. CDR1 is SGDLS, CDR2 YYNGEE, per germline. After removal of 4 bases from V and 2 bases from J, the junction contained 5 bases not matched to a gene. The CDR3 is 17 residues long. The chain's CDR3 is CASSPGLAGGYTDTQYF. The CDR3 DNA sequence: TGTGCCAGCAGCCCGGGACTAGCGGGGGGTTACACAGATACGCAGTATTTT. The entire variable domain, with the rest obtained from reference TRBV9 and TRBJ2-3, is as follows: DSGVTQTPKHLITATGQRVTLRCSPRSGDLSVYWYQQSLDQGLQFLIQYYNGEERAKGNILERFSAQQFPDLHSELNLSSLELGDSALYFCASSPGLAGGYTDTQYFGPGTRLTVL.

The J gene is TRBJ1-1, the V gene TRBV9; no clear D gene. Germline lookup yields CDR1 SGDLS and CDR2 YYNGEE. There are 14 residues in the CDR3. Trimming shortened V by 2 bases and J by 0 bases, and 8 bases separated the two germline ends. The CDR3 sequence: CASSVTNMNTEAFF. The CDR3 region has the DNA TGTGCCAGCAGCGTTACAAACATGAACACTGAAGCTTTCTTT.

J is TRBJ1-3 and V is TRBV15; D remains ambiguous. Germline CDR1 and CDR2: LNHNV and YYDKDF (reference sequence). The CDR3 has 17 residues. V was cut by 0 bases and J by 4 bases, with 16 bases left in between. The CDR3 nucleotides are TGTGCCACCAGCAGAGAACAAACAGTGTTTAAAGGAAACACCATATATTTT. Amino acid sequence: CATSREQTVFKGNTIYF.

The rearrangement uses TRBV7-3 and TRBJ1-2, with a possible D match to TRBD1 (6 bases). From germline, CDR1 is SGHTA and CDR2 FQGTGA. The CDR3 runs 15 residues. Trimming stripped 5 bases from V and 6 bases from J, with 19 bases between. The CDR3 DNA reads as TGTGCCAGCAGCCAAGAGTACACAGGGTTGAATGGCTACACCTTC. Translation: CASSQEYTGLNGYTF.

This chain links TRBV4-3 with TRBJ2-7; D remains unclear. Germline V gene sequence: CDR1 LGHNA, CDR2 YSLEER. This CDR3 contains 14 residues. Trimming took off 0 bases at V and 0 bases at J, with 6 bases between the two ends. The CDR3 DNA follows: TGCGCCAGCAGCCAAGACCTCTACTCCTACGAGCAGTACTTC. This sequence encodes CASSQDLYSYEQYF.

This rearrangement joins TRBV9 to TRBJ1-6; D may be TRBD1 (5 bases). The V end was cut by 3 bases, the J end by 7 bases, with 14 bases between. CDR3 length: 15 amino acids. CDR1 SGDLS and CDR2 YYNGEE come from the germline V gene. In DNA form, the CDR3 reads TGTGCCAGCAGCGAACAGGAACTTGGGAATTCACCCCTCCACTTT. Protein product: CASSEQELGNSPLHF.

The chain joins TRBV5-1 to TRBJ1-2; D may be TRBD1 (6 bases). Germline CDR1 reads SGHRS; CDR2 reads YFSETQ. Trimming took off 2 bases at V and 2 bases at J, with 10 bases between the two ends. The CDR3 has 14 residues. CDR3 DNA: TGCGCCAGCAGCTTTACAGGGACGAACTATGGCTACACCTTC. It translates to CASSFTGTNYGYTF.

The chain uses TRBV5-1 and TRBJ1-4; weak D call: TRBD1 (5 bases). Germline loops: CDR1 SGHRS, CDR2 YFSETQ. V was cut by 4 bases and J by 3 bases, with 13 bases left in between. The CDR3 length is 15 residues. The CDR3 here is CASSQNSGANEKLFF. CDR3 DNA: TGCGCCAGCAGCCAAAATTCGGGGGCTAATGAAAAACTGTTTTTT.

The chain has TRBV7-2 and TRBJ2-5; 8 bases map to TRBD2. Germline V gene lookup returns CDR1 SGHTA and CDR2 FQGNSA. The CDR3 extends over 13 amino acids. V gave up 7 bases and J gave up 1 base; unmatched junction bases: 2. Here the CDR3 DNA reads TGTGCCAGCAAGCGGGGGCCCCAAGAGACCCAGTACTTC. Its translation: CASKRGPQETQYF. Supplemented by reference TRBV7-2 and TRBJ2-5, the full variable domain reads GAGVSQSPSNKVTEKGKDVELRCDPISGHTALYWYRQSLGQGLEFLIYFQGNSAPDKSGLPSDRFSAERTGGSVSTLTIQRTQQEDSAVYLCASKRGPQETQYFGPGTRLLVL.

This chain's CDR3 is CASSLLGLGDTEAFF. For the CDR3, the DNA is TGTGCCAGCAGTTTACTCGGGCTGGGAGACACTGAAGCTTTCTTT. The chain carries TRBV28 and TRBJ1-1; D is undetermined. Per germline, CDR1 MDHEN and CDR2 SYDVKM. This CDR3 spans 15 amino acids. V lost 2 bases and J 3 bases, leaving 13 bases between the germline ends.

The chain carries TRBV2 and TRBJ2-3; D not certain. The CDR3 covers 14 residues. Germline V gene data show CDR1 as SNHLY and CDR2 as FYNNEI. Trimming stripped 3 bases from V and 2 bases from J, with 9 bases between. Here the CDR3 DNA reads TGTGCCAGCAGTGACGTACGGTTCACAGATACGCAGTATTTT. It yields the protein CASSDVRFTDTQYF.

The genes are TRBV18 and TRBJ1-2; 10 bases fit TRBD1. Germline V lookup: CDR1 KGHSH, CDR2 LQKENI. The CDR3 has 16 residues. Trimming removed 3 bases from V and 4 bases from J; junction bases left unmatched: 8. The CDR3 loop reads CASSPGRDRGGYGYTF. CDR3 bases: TGTGCCAGCTCACCGGGCCGGGACAGGGGCGGCTATGGCTACACCTTC.

This chain joins TRBV13 and TRBJ2-7, with 8 bases matching TRBD2. CDR3 length equals 15 residues. V gave up 5 bases and J gave up 3 bases; unmatched junction bases: 9. The germline V gene encodes CDR1 PRHDT and CDR2 FYEKMQ (reference sequence). The DNA of the CDR3 is TGTGCCAGCAGCCCCCGTCGGGGGGGGAACTACGAGCAGTACTTC. This translates into CASSPRRGGNYEQYF.

The chain uses TRBV13 and TRBJ1-1; TRBD1 matches at 8 bases. Per germline, CDR1 PRHDT and CDR2 FYEKMQ (reference sequence). With V trimmed by 5 bases and J by 5 bases, 4 bases remained unmatched. The CDR3 extends over 13 amino acids. CDR3: CASSLTGVTEAFF. CDR3 bases: TGTGCCAGCAGCCTGACAGGGGTTACTGAAGCTTTCTTT.

The chain joins TRBV28 to TRBJ1-6; unclear D gene. Germline values: CDR1 MDHEN, CDR2 SYDVKM. V was shortened by 2 bases and J by 6 bases, with 8 bases between the two germline ends. The CDR3 length is 14 residues. CDR3 coding DNA: TGTGCCAGCAGTTTAAGGCAGGCTAATTCACCCCTCCACTTT. It translates to CASSLRQANSPLHF. Combining the CDR3 with reference TRBV28 and TRBJ1-6 gives the whole variable domain DVKVTQSSRYLVKRTGEKVFLECVQDMDHENMFWYRQDPGLGLRLIYFSYDVKMKEKGDIPEGYSVSREKKERFSLILESASTNQTSMYLCASSLRQANSPLHFGNGTRLTVT.

The genes are TRBV5-4 and TRBJ2-2; 12 bases are shared with TRBD2. Germline assignment: CDR1 SGHNT and CDR2 YYREEE (reference sequence). The CDR3 loop spans 16 amino acids. V lost 0 bases to trimming and J lost 8 bases; unmatched junction nucleotides: 5. The CDR3: CASSLASGLAGGELFF. The CDR3 DNA reads TGTGCCAGCAGCTTGGCCTCCGGACTAGCGGGAGGGGAGCTGTTTTTT.